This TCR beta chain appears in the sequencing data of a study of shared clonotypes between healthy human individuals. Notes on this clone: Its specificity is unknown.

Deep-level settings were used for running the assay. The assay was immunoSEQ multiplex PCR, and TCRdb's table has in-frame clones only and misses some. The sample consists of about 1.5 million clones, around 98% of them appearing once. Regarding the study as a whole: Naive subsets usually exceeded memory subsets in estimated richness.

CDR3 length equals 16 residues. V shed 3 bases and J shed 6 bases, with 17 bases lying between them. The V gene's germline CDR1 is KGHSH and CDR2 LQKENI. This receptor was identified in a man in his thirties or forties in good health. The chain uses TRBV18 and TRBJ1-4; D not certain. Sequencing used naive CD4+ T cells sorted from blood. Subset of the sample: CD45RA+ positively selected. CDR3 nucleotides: TGTGCCAGCTCACCGAAAGGGCCCTCCCTCTATGAAAAACTGTTTTTT. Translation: CASSPKGPSLYEKLFF.